A few counts support the clone carrying this TCR beta chain. Its antigen remains unknown. The V gene's germline CDR1 is SGHRS and CDR2 YFSETQ. This CDR3 region has 14 residues. V lost 4 bases and J 8 bases, leaving 16 bases between the germline ends. These data are taken from a study of blood T cells in healthy people across ages. Whole-study results and caveats: Among long-lived donors, naive CD4+ cells were more numerous and diversity higher than in aged donors.

With a J-beta primer mix and a sample-barcoded 5' primer, a second PCR ran about 7 to 12 cycles. Researchers report that a template-switch adaptor with 12 random nucleotides tagged each cDNA molecule. Using its own MiXCR run on the 5' RACE reads, TCRdb lists one record per CDR3 protein. Of 600,000 to 900,000 distinct CDR3 sequences in the sample, 20% to 30% were seen once. This sample was also put to use in a study of T cells of mothers and their children. Per that paper: A primer called M1S, used in the second PCR, added sample barcodes and 2-4 random nucleotides. No T cell clones of persistent microchimeric origin were detected.

Source material: blood. The sequence derives from a boy aged 5-17 years in good health. This chain uses TRBV5-1 with TRBJ1-3; D perhaps matches TRBD1 (5 bases). The CDR3 region has the DNA TGCGCCAGCAGCCCCCGGGGACCGGGGGACACCATATATTTT. Protein sequence: CASSPRGPGDTIYF.